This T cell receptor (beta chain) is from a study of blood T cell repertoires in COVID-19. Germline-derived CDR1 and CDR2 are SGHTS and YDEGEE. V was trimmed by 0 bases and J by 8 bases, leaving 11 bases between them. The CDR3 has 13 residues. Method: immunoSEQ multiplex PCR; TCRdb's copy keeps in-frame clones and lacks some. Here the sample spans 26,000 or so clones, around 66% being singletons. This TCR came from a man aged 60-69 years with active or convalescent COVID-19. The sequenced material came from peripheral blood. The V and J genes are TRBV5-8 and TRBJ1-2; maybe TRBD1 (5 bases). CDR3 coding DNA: TGTGCCAGCAGCTTGGGGGGCCTCCCGGGCTACACCTTC. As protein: CASSLGGLPGYTF.